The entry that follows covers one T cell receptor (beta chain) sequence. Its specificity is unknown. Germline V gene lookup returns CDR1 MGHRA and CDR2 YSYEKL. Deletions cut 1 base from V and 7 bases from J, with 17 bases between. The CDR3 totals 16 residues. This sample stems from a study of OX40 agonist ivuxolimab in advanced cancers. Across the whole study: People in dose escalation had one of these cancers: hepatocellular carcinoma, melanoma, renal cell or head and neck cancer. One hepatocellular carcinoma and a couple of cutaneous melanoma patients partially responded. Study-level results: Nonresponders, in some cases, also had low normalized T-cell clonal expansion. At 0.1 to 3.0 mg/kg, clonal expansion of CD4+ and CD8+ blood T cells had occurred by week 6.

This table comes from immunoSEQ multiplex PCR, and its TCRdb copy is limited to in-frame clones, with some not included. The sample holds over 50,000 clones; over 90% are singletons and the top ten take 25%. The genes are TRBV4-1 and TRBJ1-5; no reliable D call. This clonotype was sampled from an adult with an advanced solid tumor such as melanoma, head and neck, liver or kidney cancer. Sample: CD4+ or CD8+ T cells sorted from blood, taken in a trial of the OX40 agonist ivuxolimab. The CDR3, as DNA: TGCGCCAGCAGCCAAGGGACCCGACCAGACGTCCAGCCCCAGCATTTT. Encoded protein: CASSQGTRPDVQPQHF.